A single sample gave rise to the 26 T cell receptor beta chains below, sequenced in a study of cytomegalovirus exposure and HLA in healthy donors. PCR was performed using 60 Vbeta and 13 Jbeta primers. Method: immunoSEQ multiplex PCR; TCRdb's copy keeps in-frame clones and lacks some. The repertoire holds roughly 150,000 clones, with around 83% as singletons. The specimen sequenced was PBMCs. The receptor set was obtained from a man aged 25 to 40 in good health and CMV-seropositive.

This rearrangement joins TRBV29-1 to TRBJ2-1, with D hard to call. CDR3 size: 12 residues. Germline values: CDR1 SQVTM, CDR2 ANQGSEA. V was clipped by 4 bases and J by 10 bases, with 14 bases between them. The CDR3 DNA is TGCAGCGTTGGTTTCGGAAGGAGAGAGCAGTTCTTC. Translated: CSVGFGRREQFF.

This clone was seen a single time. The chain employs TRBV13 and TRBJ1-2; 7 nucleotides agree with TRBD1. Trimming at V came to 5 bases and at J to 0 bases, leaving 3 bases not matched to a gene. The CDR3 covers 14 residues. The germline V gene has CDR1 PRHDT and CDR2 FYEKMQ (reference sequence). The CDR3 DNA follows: TGTGCCAGCAGCAGTGACAGGGCTAACTATGGCTACACCTTC. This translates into CASSSDRANYGYTF.

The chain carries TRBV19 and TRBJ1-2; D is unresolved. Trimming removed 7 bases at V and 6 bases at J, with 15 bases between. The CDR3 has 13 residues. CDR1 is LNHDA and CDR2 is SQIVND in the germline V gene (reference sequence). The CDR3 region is CASTLSTGDGYTF. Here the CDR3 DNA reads TGTGCCAGTACCCTGTCAACCGGGGATGGCTACACCTTC.

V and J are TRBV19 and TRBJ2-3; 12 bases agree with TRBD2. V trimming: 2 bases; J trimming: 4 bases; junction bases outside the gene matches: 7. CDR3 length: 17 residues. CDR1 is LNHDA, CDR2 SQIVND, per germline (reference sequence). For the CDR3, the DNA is TGTGCCAGTAGTATACGCCTAGCGGGAGGGAGGGCAGATACGCAGTATTTT. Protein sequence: CASSIRLAGGRADTQYF.

The CDR3 protein is CASSPSGETYNEQFF. CDR3 nucleotides: TGTGCCAGCAGCCCAAGCGGGGAGACCTACAATGAGCAGTTCTTC. The chain has TRBV11-3 and TRBJ2-1; 7 bases fit TRBD2. Germline V gene data show CDR1 as SGHNT and CDR2 as YENEEA. CDR3 length: 15 amino acids. V trimming: 5 bases; J trimming: 2 bases; junction bases outside the gene matches: 6.

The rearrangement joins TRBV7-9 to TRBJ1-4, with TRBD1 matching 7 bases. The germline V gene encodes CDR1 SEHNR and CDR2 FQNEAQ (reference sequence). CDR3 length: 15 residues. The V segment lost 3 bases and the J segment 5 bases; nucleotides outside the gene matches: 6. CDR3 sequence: CASSFKGAKNEKLFF. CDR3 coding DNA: TGTGCCAGCAGCTTTAAGGGGGCGAAGAATGAAAAACTGTTTTTT.

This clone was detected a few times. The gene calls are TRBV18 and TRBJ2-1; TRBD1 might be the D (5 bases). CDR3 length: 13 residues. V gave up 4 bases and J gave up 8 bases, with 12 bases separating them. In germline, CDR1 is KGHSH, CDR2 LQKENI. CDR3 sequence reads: CASSLLQGDEQFF. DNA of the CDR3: TGTGCCAGCTCACTCCTGCAAGGGGATGAGCAGTTCTTC.

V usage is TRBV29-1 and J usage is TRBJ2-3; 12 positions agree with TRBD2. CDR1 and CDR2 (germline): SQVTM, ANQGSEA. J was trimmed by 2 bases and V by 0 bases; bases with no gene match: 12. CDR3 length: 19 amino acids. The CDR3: CSVEDQKGLAGVYTDTQYF. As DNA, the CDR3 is TGCAGCGTTGAAGACCAAAAGGGACTAGCGGGTGTATACACAGATACGCAGTATTTT.

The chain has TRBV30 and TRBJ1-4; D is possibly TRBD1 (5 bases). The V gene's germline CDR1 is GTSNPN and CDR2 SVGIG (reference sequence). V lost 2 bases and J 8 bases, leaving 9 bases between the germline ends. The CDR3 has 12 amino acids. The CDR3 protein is CAWSFSGEKLFF. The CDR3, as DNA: TGTGCCTGGAGTTTTTCAGGGGAAAAACTGTTTTTT.

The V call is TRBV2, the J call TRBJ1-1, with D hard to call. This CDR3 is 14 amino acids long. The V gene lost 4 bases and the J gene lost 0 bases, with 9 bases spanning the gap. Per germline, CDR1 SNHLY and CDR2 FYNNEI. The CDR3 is CASSGDWLNTEAFF. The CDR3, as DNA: TGTGCCAGCAGTGGAGACTGGTTGAACACTGAAGCTTTCTTT. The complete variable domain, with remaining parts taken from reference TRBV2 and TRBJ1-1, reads EPEVTQTPSHQVTQMGQEVILRCVPISNHLYFYWYRQILGQKVEFLVSFYNNEISEKSEIFDDQFSVERPDGSNFTLKIRSTKLEDSAMYFCASSGDWLNTEAFFGQGTRLTVV.

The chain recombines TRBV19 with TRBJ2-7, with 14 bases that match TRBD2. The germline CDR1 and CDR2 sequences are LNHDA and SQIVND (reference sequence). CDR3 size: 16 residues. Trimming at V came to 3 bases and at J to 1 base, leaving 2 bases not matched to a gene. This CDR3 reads CASSIRTSGRSYEQYF. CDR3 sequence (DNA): TGTGCCAGTAGTATCCGGACTAGCGGGAGGTCCTACGAGCAGTACTTC.

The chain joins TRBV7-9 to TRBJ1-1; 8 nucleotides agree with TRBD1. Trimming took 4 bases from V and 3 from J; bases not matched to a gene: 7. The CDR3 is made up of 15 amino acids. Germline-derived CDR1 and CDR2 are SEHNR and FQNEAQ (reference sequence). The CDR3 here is CASSSTLTGDTEAFF. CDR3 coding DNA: TGTGCCAGCAGCTCCACTTTGACAGGGGACACTGAAGCTTTCTTT.

CDR3 loop: CASSQTPKQRNSNQPQHF. The CDR3 DNA follows: TGTGCCAGCAGCCAGACACCCAAACAGAGAAATAGCAATCAGCCCCAGCATTTT. The J gene is TRBJ1-5, the V gene TRBV9; no definite D call. The CDR3 runs to 18 residues. The V gene's germline CDR1 is SGDLS and CDR2 YYNGEE. The V end was cut by 4 bases, the J end by 0 bases, with 20 bases between. Full variable domain (outside the CDR3, taken from reference TRBV9 and TRBJ1-5): DSGVTQTPKHLITATGQRVTLRCSPRSGDLSVYWYQQSLDQGLQFLIQYYNGEERAKGNILERFSAQQFPDLHSELNLSSLELGDSALYFCASSQTPKQRNSNQPQHFGDGTRLSIL.

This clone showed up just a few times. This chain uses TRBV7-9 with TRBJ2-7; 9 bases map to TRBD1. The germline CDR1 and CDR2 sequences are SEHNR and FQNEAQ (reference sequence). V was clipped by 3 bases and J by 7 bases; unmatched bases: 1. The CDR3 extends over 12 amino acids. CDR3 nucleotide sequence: TGTGCCAGCAGCTTGACAGGGGGGGAGCAGTACGTC. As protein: CASSLTGGEQYV.

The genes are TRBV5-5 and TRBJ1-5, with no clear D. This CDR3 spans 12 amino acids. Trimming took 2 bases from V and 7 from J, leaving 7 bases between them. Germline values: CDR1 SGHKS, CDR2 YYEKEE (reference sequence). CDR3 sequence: CASSLPGQPQHF. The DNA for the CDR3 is TGTGCCAGCAGCTTACCAGGACAGCCCCAGCATTTT.

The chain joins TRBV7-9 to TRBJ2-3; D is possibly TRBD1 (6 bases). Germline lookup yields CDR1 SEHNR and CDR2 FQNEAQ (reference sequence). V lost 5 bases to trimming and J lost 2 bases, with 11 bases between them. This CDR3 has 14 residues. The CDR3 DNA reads TGTGCCAGCAGCCTACAGGGATTCACAGATACGCAGTATTTT. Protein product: CASSLQGFTDTQYF.

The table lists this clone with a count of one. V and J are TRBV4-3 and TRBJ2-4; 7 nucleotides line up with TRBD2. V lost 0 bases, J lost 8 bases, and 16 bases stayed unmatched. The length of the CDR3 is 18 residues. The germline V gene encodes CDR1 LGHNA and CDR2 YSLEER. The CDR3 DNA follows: TGCGCCAGCAGCCAAGATAGGACCTTGAAGAGCGGGACGGACATTCAGTACTTC. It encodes CASSQDRTLKSGTDIQYF.

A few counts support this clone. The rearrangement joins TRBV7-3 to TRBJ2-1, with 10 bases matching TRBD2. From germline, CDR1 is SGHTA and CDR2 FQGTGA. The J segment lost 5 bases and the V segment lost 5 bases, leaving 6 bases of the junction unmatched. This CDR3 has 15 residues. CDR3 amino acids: CASSRLAGHNNEQFF. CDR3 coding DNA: TGTGCCAGCAGCCGACTAGCGGGCCATAACAATGAGCAGTTCTTC.

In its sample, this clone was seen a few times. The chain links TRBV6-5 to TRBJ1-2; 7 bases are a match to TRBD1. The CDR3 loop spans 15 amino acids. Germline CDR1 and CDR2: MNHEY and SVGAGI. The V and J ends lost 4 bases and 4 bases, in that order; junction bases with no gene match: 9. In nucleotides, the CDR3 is TGTGCCAGCAGTTTACCGGGGGACAGCGTCTATGGCTACACCTTC. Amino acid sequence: CASSLPGDSVYGYTF.

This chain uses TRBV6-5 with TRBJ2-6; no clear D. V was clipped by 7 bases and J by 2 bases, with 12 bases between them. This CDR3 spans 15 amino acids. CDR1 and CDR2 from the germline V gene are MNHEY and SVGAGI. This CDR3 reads CASTQVVTGANVLTF. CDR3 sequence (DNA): TGTGCCAGCACCCAGGTGGTAACTGGGGCCAACGTCCTGACTTTC.

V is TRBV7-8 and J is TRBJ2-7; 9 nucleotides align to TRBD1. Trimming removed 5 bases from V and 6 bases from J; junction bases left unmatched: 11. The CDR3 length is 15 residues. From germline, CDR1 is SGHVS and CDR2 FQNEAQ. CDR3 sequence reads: CASSGTGSSGGEQYV. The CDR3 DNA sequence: TGTGCCAGCAGCGGGACAGGGAGTAGCGGAGGCGAGCAGTACGTC.

The CDR3 nucleotides are TGTGCTAGCGGGACTAGCGCCTCGGGGGGCTACAATGAGCAGTTCTTC. Amino acids: CASGTSASGGYNEQFF. The rearrangement joins TRBV12-5 to TRBJ2-1, with TRBD2 identical over 10 bases. This CDR3 has 16 amino acids. Trimming cost V 9 bases and J 3 bases; bases outside gene matches: 11. Germline CDR1 LGHNT, CDR2 FRNRAP.

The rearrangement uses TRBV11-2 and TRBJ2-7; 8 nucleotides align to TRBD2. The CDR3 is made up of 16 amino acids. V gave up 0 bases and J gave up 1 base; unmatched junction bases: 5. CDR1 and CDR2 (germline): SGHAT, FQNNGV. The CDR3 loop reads CASSLEVRGRSYEQYF. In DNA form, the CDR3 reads TGTGCCAGCAGCTTAGAGGTGCGCGGGAGGTCCTACGAGCAGTACTTC.

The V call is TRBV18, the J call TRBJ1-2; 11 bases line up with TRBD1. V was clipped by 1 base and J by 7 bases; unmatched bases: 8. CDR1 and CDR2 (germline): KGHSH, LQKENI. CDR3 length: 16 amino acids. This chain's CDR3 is CASSPQRDRGIGGYTF. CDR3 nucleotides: TGTGCCAGCTCACCACAACGGGACAGGGGGATTGGTGGCTACACCTTC. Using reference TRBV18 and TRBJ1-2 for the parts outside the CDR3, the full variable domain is NAGVMQNPRHLVRRRGQEARLRCSPMKGHSHVYWYRQLPEEGLKFMVYLQKENIIDESGMPKERFSAEFPKEGPSILRIQQVVRGDSAAYFCASSPQRDRGIGGYTFGSGTRLTVV.

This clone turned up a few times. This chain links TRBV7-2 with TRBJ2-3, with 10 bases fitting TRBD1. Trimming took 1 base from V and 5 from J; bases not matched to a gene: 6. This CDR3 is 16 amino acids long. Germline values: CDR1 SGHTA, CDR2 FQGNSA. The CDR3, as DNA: TGTGCCAGCAGCTTAGTGCGGACAGGGGGAATAGATACGCAGTATTTT. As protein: CASSLVRTGGIDTQYF.

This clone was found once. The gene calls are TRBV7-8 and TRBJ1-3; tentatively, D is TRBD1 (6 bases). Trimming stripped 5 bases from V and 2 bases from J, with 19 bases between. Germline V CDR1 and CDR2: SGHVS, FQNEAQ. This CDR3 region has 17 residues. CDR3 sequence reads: CASSPLGGWGTGNTIYF. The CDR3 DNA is TGTGCCAGCAGCCCTCTAGGGGGTTGGGGCACTGGAAACACCATATATTTT.